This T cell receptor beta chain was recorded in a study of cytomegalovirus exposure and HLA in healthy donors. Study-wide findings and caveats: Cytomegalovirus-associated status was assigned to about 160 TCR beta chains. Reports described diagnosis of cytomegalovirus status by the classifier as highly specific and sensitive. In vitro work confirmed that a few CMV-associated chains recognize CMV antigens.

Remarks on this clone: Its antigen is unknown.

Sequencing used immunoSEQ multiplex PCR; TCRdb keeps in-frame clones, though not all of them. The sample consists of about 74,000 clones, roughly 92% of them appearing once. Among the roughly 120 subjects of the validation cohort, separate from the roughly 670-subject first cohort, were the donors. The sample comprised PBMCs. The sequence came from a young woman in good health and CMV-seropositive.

For the CDR3, the DNA is TGCGCCAGCAGCCAAGAGATAGCCTCAACGTACAATGAGCAGTTCTTC. It encodes CASSQEIASTYNEQFF. The rearrangement joins TRBV4-3 to TRBJ2-1; D is unclear. V dropped 0 bases and J dropped 4 bases, with 13 bases sitting between them. There are 16 residues in the CDR3. Germline CDR1 reads LGHNA; CDR2 reads YSLEER.